Here is one TCR beta chain with its context. Antigen specificity is unknown. Assay used: immunoSEQ multiplex PCR; TCRdb lists only in-frame clones, some missing. This table holds fewer than 200,000 clones, over 80% found once. This sample is drawn from a study of T cell responses to AZD1222 COVID-19 vaccine. Overall study results and limits: Close to half of spike-specific TCRs reportedly recognize unmutated variant regions. Repertoire sampling happened only post peak T cell response.

V lost 5 bases and J 5 bases, leaving 18 bases between the germline ends. Germline CDR1 is SEHNR and CDR2 is FQNEAQ (reference sequence). There are 16 residues in the CDR3. The TCR originated in an adult in good health. The rearrangement uses TRBV7-9 and TRBJ2-2; the D gene could be TRBD1 or TRBD2 (6 bases each). The sample consisted of peripheral blood, taken on day 0 of AZD1222 vaccination. CDR3 coding DNA: TGTGCCAGCAGCCCCCCGGCCGGGGGCCGTACCGGGGAGCTGTTTTTT. Protein product: CASSPPAGGRTGELFF.